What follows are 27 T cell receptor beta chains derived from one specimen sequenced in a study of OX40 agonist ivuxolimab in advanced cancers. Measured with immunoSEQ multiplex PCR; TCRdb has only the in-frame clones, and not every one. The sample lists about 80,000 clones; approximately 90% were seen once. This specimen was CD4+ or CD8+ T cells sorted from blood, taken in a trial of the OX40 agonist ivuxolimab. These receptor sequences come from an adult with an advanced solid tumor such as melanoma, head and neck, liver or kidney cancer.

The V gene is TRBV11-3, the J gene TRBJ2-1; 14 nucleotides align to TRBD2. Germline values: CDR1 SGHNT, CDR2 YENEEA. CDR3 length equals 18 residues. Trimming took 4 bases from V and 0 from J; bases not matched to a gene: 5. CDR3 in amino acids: CASSYSGTSGSSYNEQFF. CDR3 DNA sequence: TGTGCCAGCAGCTACAGCGGGACTAGCGGGAGCTCCTACAATGAGCAGTTCTTC.

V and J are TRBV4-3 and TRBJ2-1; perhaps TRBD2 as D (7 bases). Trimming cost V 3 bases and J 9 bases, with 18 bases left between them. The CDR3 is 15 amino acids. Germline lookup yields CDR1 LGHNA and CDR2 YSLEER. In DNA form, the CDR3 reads TGCGCCAGCAGCCACGACAGGACTAGATTTGGTGAGCAGTTCTTC. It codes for CASSHDRTRFGEQFF.

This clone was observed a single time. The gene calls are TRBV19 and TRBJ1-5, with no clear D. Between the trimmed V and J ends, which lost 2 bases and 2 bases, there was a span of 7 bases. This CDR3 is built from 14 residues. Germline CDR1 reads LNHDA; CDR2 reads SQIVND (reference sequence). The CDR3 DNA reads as TGTGCCAGTAGTATAACTGGGCGCAATCAGCCCCAGCATTTT. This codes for CASSITGRNQPQHF.

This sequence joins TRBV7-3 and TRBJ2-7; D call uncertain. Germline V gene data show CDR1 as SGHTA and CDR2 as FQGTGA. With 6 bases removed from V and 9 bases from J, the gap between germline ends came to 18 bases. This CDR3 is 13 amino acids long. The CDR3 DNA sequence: TGTGCCAGCAGTCCAACTCGTTCTACGCCGCAGTACTTC. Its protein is CASSPTRSTPQYF.

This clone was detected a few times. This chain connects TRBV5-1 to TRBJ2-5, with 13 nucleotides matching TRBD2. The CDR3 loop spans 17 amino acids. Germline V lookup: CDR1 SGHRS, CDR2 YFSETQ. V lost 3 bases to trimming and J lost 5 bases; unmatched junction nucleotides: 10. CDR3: CASSYSLLAGGGETQYF. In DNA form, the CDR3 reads TGCGCCAGCAGCTACTCTCTACTAGCGGGAGGGGGGGAGACCCAGTACTTC.

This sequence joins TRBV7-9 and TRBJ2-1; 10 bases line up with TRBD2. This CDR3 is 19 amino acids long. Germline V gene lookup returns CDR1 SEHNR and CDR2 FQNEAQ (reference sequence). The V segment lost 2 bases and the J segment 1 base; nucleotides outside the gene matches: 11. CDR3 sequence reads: CASSLKWTSGFASYNEQFF. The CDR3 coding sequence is TGTGCCAGCAGCTTAAAGTGGACTAGCGGATTCGCTTCCTACAATGAGCAGTTCTTC.

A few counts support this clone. In DNA form, the CDR3 reads TGTGCCAGCAGTCACGATTCTTATTCCCTTGGCTCTGGAAACACCATATATTTT. It translates to CASSHDSYSLGSGNTIYF. V gene TRBV11-2 combines with J gene TRBJ1-3; no reliable D call. The CDR3 loop spans 18 amino acids. Trimming took 6 bases from V and 0 from J, leaving 21 bases between them. The germline CDR1 and CDR2 sequences are SGHAT and FQNNGV.

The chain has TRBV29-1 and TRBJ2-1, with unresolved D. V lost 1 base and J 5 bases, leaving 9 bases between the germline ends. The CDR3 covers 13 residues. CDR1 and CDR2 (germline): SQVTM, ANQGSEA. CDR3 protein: CSVEGQTNNEQFF. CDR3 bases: TGCAGCGTTGAAGGCCAAACAAACAATGAGCAGTTCTTC.

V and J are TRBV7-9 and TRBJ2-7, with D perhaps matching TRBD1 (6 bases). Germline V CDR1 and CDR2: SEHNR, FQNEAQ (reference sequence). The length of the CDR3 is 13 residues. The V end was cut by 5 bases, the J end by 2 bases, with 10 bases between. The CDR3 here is CASSPRGTYEQYF. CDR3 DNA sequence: TGTGCCAGCAGCCCAAGGGGGACCTACGAGCAGTACTTC.

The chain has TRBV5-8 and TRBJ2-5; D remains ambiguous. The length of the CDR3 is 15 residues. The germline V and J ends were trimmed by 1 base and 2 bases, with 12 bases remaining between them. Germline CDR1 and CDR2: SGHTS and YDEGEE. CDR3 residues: CASSLSAGAQETQYF. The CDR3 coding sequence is TGTGCCAGCAGCTTGTCGGCAGGAGCACAAGAGACCCAGTACTTC.

Here the CDR3 DNA reads TGTCCTTACAACAGGGGATCCTACAATGAGCAGTTCTTC. Translated: CPYNRGSYNEQFF. This rearrangement joins TRBV28 to TRBJ2-1, with TRBD1 matching over 7 bases. Germline V gives CDR1 MDHEN, CDR2 SYDVKM. The CDR3 has 13 residues.

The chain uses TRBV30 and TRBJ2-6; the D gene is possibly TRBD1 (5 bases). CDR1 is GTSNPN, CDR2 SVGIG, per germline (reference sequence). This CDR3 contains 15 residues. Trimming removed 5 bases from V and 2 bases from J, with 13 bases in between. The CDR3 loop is CAWGQAPPGANVLTF. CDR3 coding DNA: TGTGCCTGGGGACAAGCCCCGCCTGGGGCCAACGTCCTGACTTTC.

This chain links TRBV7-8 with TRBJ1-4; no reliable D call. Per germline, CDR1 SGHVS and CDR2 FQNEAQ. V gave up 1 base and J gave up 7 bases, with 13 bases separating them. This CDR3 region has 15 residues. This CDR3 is CASSLVAVATEKLFF. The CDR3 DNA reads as TGTGCCAGCAGCTTAGTTGCGGTGGCGACTGAAAAACTGTTTTTT.

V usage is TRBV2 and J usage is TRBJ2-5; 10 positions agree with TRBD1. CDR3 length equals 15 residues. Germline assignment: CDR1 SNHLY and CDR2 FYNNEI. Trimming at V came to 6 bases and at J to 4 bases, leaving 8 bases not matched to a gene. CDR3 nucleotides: TGTGCCAGCAGAGAGCGGGACAGGGGAAGAGAGACCCAGTACTTC. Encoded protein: CASRERDRGRETQYF. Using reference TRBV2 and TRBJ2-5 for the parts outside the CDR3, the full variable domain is EPEVTQTPSHQVTQMGQEVILRCVPISNHLYFYWYRQILGQKVEFLVSFYNNEISEKSEIFDDQFSVERPDGSNFTLKIRSTKLEDSAMYFCASRERDRGRETQYFGPGTRLLVL.

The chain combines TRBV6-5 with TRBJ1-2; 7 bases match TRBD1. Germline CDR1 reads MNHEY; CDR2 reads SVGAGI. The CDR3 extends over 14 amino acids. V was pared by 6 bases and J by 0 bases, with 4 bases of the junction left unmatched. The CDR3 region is CASRPGQSNYGYTF. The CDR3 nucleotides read TGTGCCAGCAGACCGGGACAGTCTAACTATGGCTACACCTTC.

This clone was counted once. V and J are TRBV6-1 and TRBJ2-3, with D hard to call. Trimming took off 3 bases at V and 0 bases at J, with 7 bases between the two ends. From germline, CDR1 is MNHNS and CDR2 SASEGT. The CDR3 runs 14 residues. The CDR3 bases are TGTGCCAGCAGTGAGAACGGCAGCACAGATACGCAGTATTTT. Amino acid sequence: CASSENGSTDTQYF.

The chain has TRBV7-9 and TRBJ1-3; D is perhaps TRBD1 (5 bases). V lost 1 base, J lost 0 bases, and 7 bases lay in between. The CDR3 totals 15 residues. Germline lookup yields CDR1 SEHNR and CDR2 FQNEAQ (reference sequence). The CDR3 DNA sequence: TGTGCCAGCAGCTTAGAGGGACTCTCTGGAAACACCATATATTTT. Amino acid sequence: CASSLEGLSGNTIYF.

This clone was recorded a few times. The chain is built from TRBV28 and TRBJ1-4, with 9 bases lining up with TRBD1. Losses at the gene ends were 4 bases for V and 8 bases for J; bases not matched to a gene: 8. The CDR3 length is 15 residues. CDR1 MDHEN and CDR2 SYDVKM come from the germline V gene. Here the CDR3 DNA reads TGTGCCAGCAGTTACTTGACAGGGGGTGAGGAAAAACTGTTTTTT. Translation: CASSYLTGGEEKLFF.

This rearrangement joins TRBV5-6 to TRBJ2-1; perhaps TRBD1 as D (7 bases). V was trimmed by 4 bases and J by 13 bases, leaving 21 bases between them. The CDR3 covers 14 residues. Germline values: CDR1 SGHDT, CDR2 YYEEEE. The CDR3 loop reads CASSPFQGVGRQFF. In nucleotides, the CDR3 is TGTGCCAGCAGCCCGTTCCAGGGGGTCGGGAGACAGTTCTTC.

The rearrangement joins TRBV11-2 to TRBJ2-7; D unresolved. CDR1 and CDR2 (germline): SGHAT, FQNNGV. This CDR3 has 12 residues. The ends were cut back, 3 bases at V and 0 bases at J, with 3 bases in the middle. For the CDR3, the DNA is TGTGCCAGCAGCTTGGACTCCTACGAGCAGTACTTC. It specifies CASSLDSYEQYF.

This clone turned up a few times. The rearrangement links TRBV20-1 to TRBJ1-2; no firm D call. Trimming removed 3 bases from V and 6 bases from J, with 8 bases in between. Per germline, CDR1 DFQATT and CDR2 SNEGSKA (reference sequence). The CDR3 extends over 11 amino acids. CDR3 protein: CSASRGNGYTF. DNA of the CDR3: TGCAGTGCTAGTCGGGGTAATGGCTACACCTTC.

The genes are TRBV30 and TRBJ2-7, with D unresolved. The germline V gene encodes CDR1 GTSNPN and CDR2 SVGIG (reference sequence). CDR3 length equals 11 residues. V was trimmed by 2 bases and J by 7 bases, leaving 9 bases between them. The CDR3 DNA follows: TGTGCCTGGAGTTCCCGCTCGGAGCAGTACTTC. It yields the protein CAWSSRSEQYF.

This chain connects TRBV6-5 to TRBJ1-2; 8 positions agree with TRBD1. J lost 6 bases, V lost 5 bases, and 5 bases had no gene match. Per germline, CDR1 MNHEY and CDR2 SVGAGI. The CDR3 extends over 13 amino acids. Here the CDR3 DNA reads TGTGCCAGCAGTAAGGGACAGGAGGATGGCTACACCTTC. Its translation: CASSKGQEDGYTF.

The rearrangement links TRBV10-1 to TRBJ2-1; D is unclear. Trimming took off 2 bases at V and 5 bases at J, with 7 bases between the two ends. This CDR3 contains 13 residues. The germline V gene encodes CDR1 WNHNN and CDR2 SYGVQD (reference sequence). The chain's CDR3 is CASSEGRNNEQFF. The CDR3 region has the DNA TGCGCCAGCAGTGAGGGTAGGAACAATGAGCAGTTCTTC.

The chain's CDR3 is CASRVTRGSYEQYF. The CDR3 DNA is TGTGCCAGTAGGGTGACGCGGGGCAGTTACGAGCAGTACTTC. The chain carries TRBV19 and TRBJ2-7; weak D call: TRBD2 (6 bases). Trimming removed 6 bases from V and 4 bases from J, with 16 bases in between. The CDR3 runs to 14 residues. The germline V gene has CDR1 LNHDA and CDR2 SQIVND (reference sequence).

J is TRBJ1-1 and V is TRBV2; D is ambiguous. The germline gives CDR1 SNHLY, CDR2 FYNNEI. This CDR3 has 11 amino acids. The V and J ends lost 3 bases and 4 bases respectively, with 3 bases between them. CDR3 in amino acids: CASSERTEAFF. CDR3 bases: TGTGCCAGCAGTGAGCGCACTGAAGCTTTCTTT.

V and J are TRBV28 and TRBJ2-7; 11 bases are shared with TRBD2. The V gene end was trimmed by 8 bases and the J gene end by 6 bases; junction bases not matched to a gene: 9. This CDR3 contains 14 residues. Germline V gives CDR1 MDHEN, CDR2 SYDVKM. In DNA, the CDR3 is TGTGCCAGCGGATTAGCGGGAGGGTCTGGCGAGCAGTACTTC. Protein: CASGLAGGSGEQYF.